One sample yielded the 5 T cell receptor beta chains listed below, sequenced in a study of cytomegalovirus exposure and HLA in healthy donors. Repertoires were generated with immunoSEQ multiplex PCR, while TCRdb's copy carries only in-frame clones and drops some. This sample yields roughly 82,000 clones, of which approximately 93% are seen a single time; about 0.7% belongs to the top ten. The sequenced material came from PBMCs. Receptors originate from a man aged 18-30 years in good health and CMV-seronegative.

CDR3: CSHGTGTEAFF. The CDR3 DNA reads TGCAGCCACGGGACAGGGACTGAAGCTTTCTTT. This chain links TRBV29-1 with TRBJ1-1; 9 positions match TRBD1. V shed 8 bases and J 5 bases; nucleotides not matched to a gene: 3. This CDR3 has 11 residues. The germline gives CDR1 SQVTM, CDR2 ANQGSEA. Full variable domain (rest looked up from reference TRBV29-1 and TRBJ1-1): SAVISQKPSRDICQRGTSLTIQCQVDSQVTMMFWYRQQPGQSLTLIATANQGSEATYESGFVIDKFPISRPNLTFSTLTVSNMSPEDSSIYLCSHGTGTEAFFGQGTRLTVV.

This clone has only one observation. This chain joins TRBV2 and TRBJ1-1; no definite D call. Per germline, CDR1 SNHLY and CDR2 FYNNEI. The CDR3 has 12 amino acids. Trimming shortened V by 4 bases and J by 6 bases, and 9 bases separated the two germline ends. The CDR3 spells CASSVLRAEAFF. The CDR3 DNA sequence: TGTGCCAGCAGTGTGCTGAGGGCTGAAGCTTTCTTT.

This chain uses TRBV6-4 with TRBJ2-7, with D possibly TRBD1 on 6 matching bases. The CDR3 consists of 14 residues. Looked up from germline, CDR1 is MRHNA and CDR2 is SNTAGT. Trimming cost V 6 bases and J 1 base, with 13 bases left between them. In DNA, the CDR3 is TGTGCCAGCAGCGAGGGGACATCTTCCTACGAGCAGTACTTC. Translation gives CASSEGTSSYEQYF.

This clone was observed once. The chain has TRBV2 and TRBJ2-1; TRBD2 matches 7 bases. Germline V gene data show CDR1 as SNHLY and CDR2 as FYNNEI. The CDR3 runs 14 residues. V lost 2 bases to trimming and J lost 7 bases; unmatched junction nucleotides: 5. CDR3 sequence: CASSEHGRLNEQFF. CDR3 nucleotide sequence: TGTGCCAGCAGTGAACACGGGAGGCTGAATGAGCAGTTCTTC.

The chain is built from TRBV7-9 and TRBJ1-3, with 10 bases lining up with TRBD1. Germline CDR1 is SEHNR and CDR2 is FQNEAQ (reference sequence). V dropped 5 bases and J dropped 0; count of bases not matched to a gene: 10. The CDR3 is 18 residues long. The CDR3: CASSRGQGSVLSGNTIYF. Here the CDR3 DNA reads TGTGCCAGCAGCCGGGGACAGGGGAGCGTCCTCTCTGGAAACACCATATATTTT.